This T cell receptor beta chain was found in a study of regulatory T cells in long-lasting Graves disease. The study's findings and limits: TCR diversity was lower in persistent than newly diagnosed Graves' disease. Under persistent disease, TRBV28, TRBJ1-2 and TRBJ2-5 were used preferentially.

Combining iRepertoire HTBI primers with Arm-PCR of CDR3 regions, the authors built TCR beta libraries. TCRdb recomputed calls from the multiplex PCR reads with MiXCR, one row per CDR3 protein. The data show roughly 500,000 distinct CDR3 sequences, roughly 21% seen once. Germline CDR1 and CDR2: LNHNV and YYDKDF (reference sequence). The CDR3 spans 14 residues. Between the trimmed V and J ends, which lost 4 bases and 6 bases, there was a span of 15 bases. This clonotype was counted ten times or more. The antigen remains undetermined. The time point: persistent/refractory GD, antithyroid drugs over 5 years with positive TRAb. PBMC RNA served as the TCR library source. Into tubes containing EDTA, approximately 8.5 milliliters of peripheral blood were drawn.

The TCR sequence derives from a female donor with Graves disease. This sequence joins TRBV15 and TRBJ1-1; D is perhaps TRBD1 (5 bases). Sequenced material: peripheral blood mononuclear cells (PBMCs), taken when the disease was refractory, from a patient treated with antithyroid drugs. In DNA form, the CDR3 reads TGTGCCACCAGCATCTCTCACGGGGCTGCTGAAGCTTTCTTT. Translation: CATSISHGAAEAFF.